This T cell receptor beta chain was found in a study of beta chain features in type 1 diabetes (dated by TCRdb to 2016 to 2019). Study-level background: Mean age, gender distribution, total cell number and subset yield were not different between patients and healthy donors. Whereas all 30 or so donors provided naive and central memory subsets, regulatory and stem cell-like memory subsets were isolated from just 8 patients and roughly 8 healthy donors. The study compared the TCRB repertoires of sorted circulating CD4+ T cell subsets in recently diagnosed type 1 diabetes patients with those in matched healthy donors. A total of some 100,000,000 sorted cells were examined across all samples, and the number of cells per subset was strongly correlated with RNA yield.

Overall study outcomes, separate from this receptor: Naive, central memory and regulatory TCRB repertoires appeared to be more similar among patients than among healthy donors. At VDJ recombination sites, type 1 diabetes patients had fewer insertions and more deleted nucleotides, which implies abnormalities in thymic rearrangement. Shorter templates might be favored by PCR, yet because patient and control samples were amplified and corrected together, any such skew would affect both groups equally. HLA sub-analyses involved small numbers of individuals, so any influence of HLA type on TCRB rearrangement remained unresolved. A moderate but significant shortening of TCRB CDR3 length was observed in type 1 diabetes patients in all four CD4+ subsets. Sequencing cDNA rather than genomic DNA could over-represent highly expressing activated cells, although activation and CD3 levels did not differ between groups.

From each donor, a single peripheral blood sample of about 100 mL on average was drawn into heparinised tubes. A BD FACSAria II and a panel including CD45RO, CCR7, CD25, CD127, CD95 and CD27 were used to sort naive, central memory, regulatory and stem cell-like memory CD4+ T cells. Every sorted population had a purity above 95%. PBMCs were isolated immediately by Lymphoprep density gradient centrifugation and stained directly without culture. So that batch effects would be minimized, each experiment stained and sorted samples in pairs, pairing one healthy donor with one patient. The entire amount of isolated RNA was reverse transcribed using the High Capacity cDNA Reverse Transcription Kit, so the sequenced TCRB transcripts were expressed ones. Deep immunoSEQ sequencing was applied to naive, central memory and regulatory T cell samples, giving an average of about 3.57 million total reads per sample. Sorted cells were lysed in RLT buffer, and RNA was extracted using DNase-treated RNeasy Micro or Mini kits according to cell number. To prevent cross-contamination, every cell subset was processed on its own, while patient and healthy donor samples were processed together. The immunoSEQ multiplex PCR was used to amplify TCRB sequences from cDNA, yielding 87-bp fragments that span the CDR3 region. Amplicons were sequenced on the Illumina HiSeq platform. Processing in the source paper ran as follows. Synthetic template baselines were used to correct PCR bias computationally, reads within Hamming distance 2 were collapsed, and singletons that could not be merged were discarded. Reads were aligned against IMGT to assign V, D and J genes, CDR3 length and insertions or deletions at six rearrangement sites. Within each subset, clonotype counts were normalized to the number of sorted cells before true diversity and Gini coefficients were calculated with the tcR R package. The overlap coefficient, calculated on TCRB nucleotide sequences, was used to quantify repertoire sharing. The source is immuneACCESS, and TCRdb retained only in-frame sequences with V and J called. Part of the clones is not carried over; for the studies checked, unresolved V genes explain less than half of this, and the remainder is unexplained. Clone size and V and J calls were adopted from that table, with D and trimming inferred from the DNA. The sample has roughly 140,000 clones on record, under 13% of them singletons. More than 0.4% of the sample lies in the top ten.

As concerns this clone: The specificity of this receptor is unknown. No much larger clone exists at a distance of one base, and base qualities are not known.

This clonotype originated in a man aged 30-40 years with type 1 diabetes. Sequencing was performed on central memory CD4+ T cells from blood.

Here the CDR3 is given as CASSSGTLGQADEQFF. The DNA is as follows: TGTGCCAGCAGCTCGGGTACGTTAGGACAGGCCGATGAGCAGTTCTTC. The chain joins TRBV7-9 to TRBJ2-1, with 7 bases aligning to TRBD1. The CDR3 contains 16 residues, cysteine and phenylalanine counted. The kept DNA is CDR3 alone, 48 bases in frame from the first base. CDR1 and CDR2, looked up from the germline V gene (reference sequence), are SEHNR and FQNEAQ. At the junction V is shortened by 4 bases and J by 8 bases; bases outside the gene matches: 14.